The present entry profiles one T cell receptor beta chain with its context. The entry originates in a study of blood T cell repertoires in COVID-19. On the study more broadly: COVID-19 samples, acute and convalescent, were from the United States, Italy and Spain. The cDNA or gDNA used as material had been derived from T cells, B-cell-depleted T cells, or PBMCs.

The method was immunoSEQ multiplex PCR; TCRdb's version includes in-frame clones alone and lacks a portion of them. The data contain about 130,000 clones, roughly 80% of them singletons. Trimming at V came to 1 base and at J to 2 bases, leaving 2 bases not matched to a gene. Germline V gene lookup returns CDR1 SGHVS and CDR2 FQNEAQ. CDR3 length equals 14 residues. The chain employs TRBV7-8 and TRBJ2-7; 7 bases agree with TRBD2. Source material: peripheral blood. The clonotype comes from an elderly woman with acute or convalescent COVID-19. The chain's CDR3 is CASSLGGGPYEQYF. CDR3 nucleotides: TGTGCCAGCAGCTTAGGGGGGGGACCCTACGAGCAGTACTTC.